One sample yielded the 23 T cell receptor beta chains listed below, sequenced in a study of beta chain features in type 1 diabetes. What was sequenced were expressed TCRB transcripts, since all of the isolated RNA had been reverse transcribed. Method: immunoSEQ multiplex PCR; TCRdb's copy keeps in-frame clones and lacks some. Seen here are roughly 120,000 clones, around 40% observed once, and the top ten hold about 0.07%. The sequenced sample was stem cell memory CD4+ T cells from blood. The receptors shown here come from a woman aged 18-35 years in good health.

The sample holds a few counts of this clone. The chain links TRBV5-4 to TRBJ2-3, with TRBD1 as a possible D gene (5 bases). Trimming removed 2 bases from V and 4 bases from J, with 8 bases in between. There are 13 residues in the CDR3. Germline-derived CDR1 and CDR2 are SGHNT and YYREEE (reference sequence). DNA for the CDR3: TGTGCCAGCAGCTTTAGGGGTCCAGATACGCAGTATTTT. It codes for CASSFRGPDTQYF.

This clone appeared once. The chain uses TRBV30 and TRBJ2-7; 7 bases are a match to TRBD2. This CDR3 spans 14 amino acids. With V trimmed by 3 bases and J by 0 bases, 5 bases remained unmatched. CDR1 is GTSNPN, CDR2 SVGIG, per germline (reference sequence). CDR3 DNA: TGTGCCTGGAGCAAAGGCGGGAGCTCCTACGAGCAGTACTTC. Encoded protein: CAWSKGGSSYEQYF.

This clone was seen many times. CDR3 sequence reads: CASSLGGRETQYF. DNA of the CDR3: TGTGCCAGCAGCCTCGGGGGGAGAGAGACCCAGTACTTC. This chain connects TRBV7-9 to TRBJ2-5; 7 nucleotides line up with TRBD2. The CDR3 has 13 residues. The V gene end was trimmed by 5 bases and the J gene end by 4 bases; junction bases not matched to a gene: 4. The germline V gene has CDR1 SEHNR and CDR2 FQNEAQ (reference sequence).

This clone was counted only a few times. The gene calls are TRBV28 and TRBJ1-5, with D perhaps matching TRBD1 (5 bases). This CDR3 spans 14 amino acids. V was cut by 5 bases and J by 6 bases, with 14 bases left in between. Germline V gene data show CDR1 as MDHEN and CDR2 as SYDVKM. CDR3 residues: CASSLSLGGQPQHF. The CDR3 DNA follows: TGTGCCAGCAGTCTCTCCCTGGGGGGTCAGCCCCAGCATTTT.

The DNA for the CDR3 is TGCGCCAGCAGCTTGGATTTAAGCGGCTACACCTTC. It is translated as CASSLDLSGYTF. The V gene is TRBV5-1, the J gene TRBJ1-2; D remains ambiguous. Looked up from germline, CDR1 is SGHRS and CDR2 is YFSETQ. The V end lost 0 bases, the J end lost 8 bases, and 8 bases lay between the germline ends. This CDR3 comprises 12 residues.

The V call is TRBV28, the J call TRBJ1-1; D unresolved. This CDR3 spans 13 amino acids. CDR1 and CDR2 from the germline V gene are MDHEN and SYDVKM. Trimming pared 6 bases from V and 5 bases from J, leaving 13 bases between. This CDR3 reads CASRGRLDTEAFF. The CDR3 region has the DNA TGTGCCAGCAGGGGCCGGTTGGATACTGAAGCTTTCTTT.

V usage is TRBV18 and J usage is TRBJ1-1, with D possibly TRBD1 on 6 matching bases. V was clipped by 6 bases and J by 4 bases, with 15 bases between them. The CDR3 spans 14 residues. Germline V lookup: CDR1 KGHSH, CDR2 LQKENI. The CDR3 reads CASSSFTGSTEAFF. Here the CDR3 DNA reads TGTGCCAGCTCGTCGTTCACAGGGAGCACTGAAGCTTTCTTT.

The V gene is TRBV19, the J gene TRBJ2-5, with D possibly matching TRBD1 (7 bases). CDR1 and CDR2 from the germline V gene are LNHDA and SQIVND (reference sequence). Trimming stripped 5 bases from V and 5 bases from J, with 12 bases between. CDR3 length: 13 amino acids. The CDR3 DNA reads TGTGCCAGTAGTGCACAGGGGAGGGAGACCCAGTACTTC. This translates into CASSAQGRETQYF.

This clone was picked up one time. The chain carries TRBV4-2 and TRBJ2-5, with D possibly TRBD1 on 6 matching bases. Matching the DNA end better, TRBJ2-7 makes the J call doubtful. The CDR3 is 14 amino acids. The germline V gene encodes CDR1 LGHNA and CDR2 YNFKEQ. CDR3 sequence: CASSQRQGTYEQYF. The CDR3 DNA sequence: TGTGCCAGCAGCCAACGGCAGGGGACCTACGAGCAGTACTTC.

V gene TRBV7-2 combines with J gene TRBJ2-7; 10 bases line up with TRBD2. From germline, CDR1 is SGHTA and CDR2 FQGNSA. The CDR3 sequence is 15 residues long. Losses at the gene ends were 7 bases for V and 3 bases for J; bases not matched to a gene: 9. The CDR3 coding sequence is TGTGCCAGCACCCTCGCTAGCGGGAGTCTCTACGAGCAGTACTTC. It specifies CASTLASGSLYEQYF.

The chain uses TRBV28 and TRBJ2-7, with 9 bases fitting TRBD1. CDR1 and CDR2 (germline): MDHEN, SYDVKM. This CDR3 has 14 residues. The V segment lost 7 bases and the J segment 2 bases; nucleotides outside the gene matches: 6. The CDR3 is CASTPGQGTYEQYF. For the CDR3, the DNA is TGTGCCAGCACCCCGGGACAGGGTACCTACGAGCAGTACTTC.

The rearrangement links TRBV13 to TRBJ2-1; D remains ambiguous. This CDR3 is 14 amino acids long. The germline V gene encodes CDR1 PRHDT and CDR2 FYEKMQ (reference sequence). V lost 0 bases and J lost 6, with 9 bases in between. The CDR3 sequence: CASSLGRSFNEQFF. The DNA for the CDR3 is TGTGCCAGCAGCTTAGGCCGGAGCTTCAATGAGCAGTTCTTC. The whole variable domain, filled in from reference TRBV13 and TRBJ2-1, reads AAGVIQSPRHLIKEKRETATLKCYPIPRHDTVYWYQQGPGQDPQFLISFYEKMQSDKGSIPDRFSAQQFSDYHSELNMSSLELGDSALYFCASSLGRSFNEQFFGPGTRLTVL.

This clone has only a few counts. V and J are TRBV12-5 and TRBJ2-5; TRBD1 aligns across 7 bases. The junction had 8 bases not matched to a gene; V was cut back by 0 bases and J by 1 base. Per the germline V gene, CDR1 is LGHNT and CDR2 is FRNRAP. The CDR3 has 17 residues. CDR3 sequence (DNA): TGTGCTAGTGGTTTGGTTTTAGGACAGGCGAGCCAAGAGACCCAGTACTTC. Encoded protein: CASGLVLGQASQETQYF. Combining the CDR3 with reference TRBV12-5 and TRBJ2-5 gives the whole variable domain DARVTQTPRHKVTEMGQEVTMRCQPILGHNTVFWYRQTMMQGLELLAYFRNRAPLDDSGMPKDRFSAEMPDATLATLKIQPSEPRDSAVYFCASGLVLGQASQETQYFGPGTRLLVL.

V gene TRBV7-2 combines with J gene TRBJ2-1; no clear D gene. In germline, CDR1 is SGHTA, CDR2 FQGNSA. Trimming left V 5 bases short and J 0 bases short, with 14 bases between. The CDR3 consists of 16 residues. The CDR3 DNA reads TGTGCCAGCAGCCCCCGTGGCCTCAGCTCCTACAATGAGCAGTTCTTC. Residues: CASSPRGLSSYNEQFF.

This clone has just a few counts. This chain uses TRBV5-4 with TRBJ2-3, with D possibly matching TRBD2 (6 bases). The CDR3 is 14 amino acids. Trimming shortened V by 2 bases and J by 1 base, and 8 bases separated the two germline ends. Germline lookup yields CDR1 SGHNT and CDR2 YYREEE (reference sequence). CDR3 nucleotides: TGTGCCAGCAGCTTTCGGAGGGGCACAGATACGCAGTATTTT. This codes for CASSFRRGTDTQYF.

This clone has just a few counts. This chain joins TRBV5-1 and TRBJ2-1; TRBD1 might be the D (6 bases). In germline, CDR1 is SGHRS, CDR2 YFSETQ. The CDR3 runs 16 residues. V was clipped by 4 bases and J by 8 bases, with 22 bases between them. CDR3 DNA: TGCGCCAGCAGCCTGAGCAGGGGATCCCCTTCAGATGAGCAGTTCTTC. Protein sequence: CASSLSRGSPSDEQFF.

The CDR3 is CASSSPGQGGTNEKLFF. The CDR3 DNA follows: TGTGCCAGCAGTTCCCCGGGACAGGGAGGGACTAATGAAAAACTGTTTTTT. The V gene is TRBV28, the J gene TRBJ1-4, with 9 bases identical to TRBD1. Germline V lookup: CDR1 MDHEN, CDR2 SYDVKM. This CDR3 comprises 17 residues. V was pared by 4 bases and J by 2 bases, with 8 bases of the junction left unmatched. The full variable domain, rest sourced from reference TRBV28 and TRBJ1-4, is DVKVTQSSRYLVKRTGEKVFLECVQDMDHENMFWYRQDPGLGLRLIYFSYDVKMKEKGDIPEGYSVSREKKERFSLILESASTNQTSMYLCASSSPGQGGTNEKLFFGSGTQLSVL.

This clone was counted a few times. The chain is built from TRBV9 and TRBJ2-3; 7 bases are shared with TRBD2. J gave up 6 bases and V 4 bases, and 8 bases lay outside the gene matches. Germline V gene sequence: CDR1 SGDLS, CDR2 YYNGEE. CDR3 length: 14 residues. The CDR3 DNA sequence: TGTGCCAGCAGCCCTAGACTAGCATTCGATACGCAGTATTTT. Translating gives CASSPRLAFDTQYF.

This clone was detected only a few times. CDR3 region: CASSLVGSSYNEQFF. CDR3 nucleotides: TGCGCCAGCAGCTTGGTAGGGAGCTCCTACAATGAGCAGTTCTTC. This rearrangement joins TRBV5-1 to TRBJ2-1; D is possibly TRBD2 (5 bases). Trimming removed 0 bases from V and 0 bases from J, with 7 bases in between. The CDR3 loop spans 15 amino acids. CDR1 and CDR2 (germline): SGHRS, YFSETQ. The whole variable domain, filled in from reference TRBV5-1 and TRBJ2-1, reads KAGVTQTPRYLIKTRGQQVTLSCSPISGHRSVSWYQQTPGQGLQFLFEYFSETQRNKGNFPGRFSGRQFSNSRSEMNVSTLELGDSALYLCASSLVGSSYNEQFFGPGTRLTVL.

This chain links TRBV23-1 with TRBJ2-2, with D tentatively TRBD1 (6 bases). TRBV23-1 is identified as an open reading frame with a role that is uncertain. V was shortened by 2 bases and J by 1 base, with 11 bases between the two germline ends. The CDR3 covers 16 residues. The chain's CDR3 is CASSQPGTLNTGELFF. Written as DNA, the CDR3 is TGCGCCAGCAGTCAACCCGGGACATTGAACACCGGGGAGCTGTTTTTT.

This clone was found a few times. The rearrangement joins TRBV7-9 to TRBJ2-4; unclear D gene. With 1 base removed from V and 8 bases from J, the gap between germline ends came to 12 bases. CDR1 SEHNR and CDR2 FQNEAQ come from the germline V gene (reference sequence). The CDR3 runs to 14 residues. CDR3 DNA: TGTGCCAGCAGCTTAGTTGAACTAAAAGACATTCAGTACTTC. It translates to CASSLVELKDIQYF.

In nucleotides, the CDR3 is TGTGCCAGCAGGCGGACAGTAAACACTGAAGCTTTCTTT. Protein product: CASRRTVNTEAFF. The chain has TRBV2 and TRBJ1-1; tentatively, D is TRBD1 (6 bases). Trimming pared 6 bases from V and 2 bases from J, leaving 10 bases between. The CDR3 totals 13 residues. Germline-derived CDR1 and CDR2 are SNHLY and FYNNEI.

In its sample, this clone was seen a few times. The rearrangement links TRBV7-2 to TRBJ2-3, with TRBD2 as a possible D gene (5 bases). V was trimmed by 0 bases and J by 4 bases, leaving 5 bases between them. The germline V gene encodes CDR1 SGHTA and CDR2 FQGNSA. There are 13 residues in the CDR3. The CDR3 here is CASSLARADTQYF. CDR3 coding DNA: TGTGCCAGCAGCTTAGCGAGGGCAGATACGCAGTATTTT.